The rows below give T cell receptor beta chains drawn from one sample of a study of shared clonotypes between healthy human individuals. Clones were sequenced by immunoSEQ multiplex PCR, and TCRdb holds only the in-frame ones, with some missing. The sample consists of around 560,000 clones, approximately 95% of them appearing once. Sequencing was done on a sample of naive CD8+ T cells sorted from blood. The receptors were sampled from a woman in her twenties or thirties in good health. CDR3s include the opening cysteine and the closing phenylalanine or tryptophan. Fields, in order: D gene, J gene, clone size, V gene, CDR3 DNA, CDR3 protein. A D gene is named only where the DNA matches it firmly. The size entry is marked missing in some rows and otherwise reads once, few, many or a size class.

>-|TRBJ2-7|-|TRBV11-3
TGTGCCAGCAGCTTAGGAGACTCGGGCGAGCAGTACTTC
CASSLGDSGEQYF
>-|TRBJ2-3|-|TRBV6-5
TGTGCCAACGGGGCCAATGTTAGCACAGATACGCAGTATTTT
CANGANVSTDTQYF
>-|TRBJ2-3|-|TRBV5-8
TGTGCCAGCAGTCCCGCACATATTTCTAGCACAGATACGCAGTATTTT
CASSPAHISSTDTQYF
>TRBD2|TRBJ2-7|-|TRBV29-1
TGCAGCGTTTCGGGACTAGCGGGTGTTAGCTCCTACGAGCAGTACTTC
CSVSGLAGVSSYEQYF
>-|TRBJ1-5|-|TRBV7-6
TGTGCCAGCAGCCCGACAGATAGCAATCAGCCCCAGCATTTT
CASSPTDSNQPQHF
>-|TRBJ2-2|-|TRBV29-1
TGCAGCGTTGAAGATCTGGCCGGGGAGCTGTTTTTT
CSVEDLAGELFF
>-|TRBJ1-2|-|TRBV6-5
TGTGCCAGCAAGGAACCTAACTATGGCTACACCTTC
CASKEPNYGYTF
>-|TRBJ2-1|-|TRBV5-1
TGCGCCAGCAGCCCGGACAGTTTTTACAATGAGCAGTTCTTC
CASSPDSFYNEQFF
>TRBD2|TRBJ2-1|once|TRBV5-6
TGTGCCAGCAGCTTCCAGACTAGCGGGATAGTTGAGCAGTTCTTC
CASSFQTSGIVEQFF
>TRBD2|TRBJ2-2|-|TRBV7-9
TGTGCCAGCAGCTTAGCGACTAGCGGGGTCGACCCGAACACCGGGGAGCTGTTTTTT
CASSLATSGVDPNTGELFF
>-|TRBJ2-1|-|TRBV5-4
TGTGCCAGCAGCTTCAGGGGCAATGAGCAGTTCTTC
CASSFRGNEQFF